This T cell receptor beta chain was captured by sequencing in a study of T cell changes during pregnancy in multiple sclerosis. The assay was immunoSEQ multiplex PCR, and TCRdb's table has in-frame clones only and misses some. The sample lists tens of thousands of clones, nearly 95% occurring once. V was cut by 0 bases and J by 4 bases, with 12 bases left in between. Germline V gene data show CDR1 as SGHTA and CDR2 as FQGNSA. This CDR3 spans 15 amino acids. The origin of this receptor is a female donor with multiple sclerosis, enrolled in a pregnancy study. The chain links TRBV7-2 to TRBJ1-2, with D perhaps TRBD1 (5 bases). Sequences were derived from CD4+ T cells from peripheral blood mononuclear cells, sampled in the second trimester of pregnancy. The CDR3 sequence: CASSLATGPVYGYTF. CDR3 nucleotide sequence: TGTGCCAGCAGCTTAGCAACAGGCCCTGTCTATGGCTACACCTTC.